This entry lists 31 T cell receptor beta chains sequenced from one sample in a study of blood T cell repertoires in COVID-19. Using immunoSEQ multiplex PCR, the repertoire was profiled, and TCRdb retains in-frame clones only, with some absent. The sample has about 410,000 clones; 89% are singletons. The sample was peripheral blood. The receptor source for this set is a woman in her thirties or forties with COVID-19, enrolled during active disease.

The chain has TRBV6-2 or TRBV6-3 and TRBJ1-6, with TRBD1 matching over 7 bases. The CDR3 contains 15 residues. Losses at the gene ends were 2 bases for V and 3 bases for J; bases not matched to a gene: 1. From germline, CDR1 is MNHEY and CDR2 SVGEGT. DNA for the CDR3: TGTGCCAGCAGTTACCAGGGGGACTATAATTCACCCCTCCACTTT. Amino acids: CASSYQGDYNSPLHF.

Note on this clone: No DNA is shown, since the ends of the CDR3 on it are uncertain; the CDR3 is the one TCRdb lists. The genes are TRBV19 and TRBJ1-2. Counting both end residues, the CDR3 totals 13 amino acids. The germline gives CDR1 LNHDA, CDR2 SQIVND (reference sequence). CDR3 sequence: CASTSVEGYGYTF.

J is TRBJ2-5 and V is TRBV7-6; tentative D call: TRBD2 (6 bases). The CDR3 has 15 residues. V was clipped by 5 bases and J by 0 bases, with 13 bases between them. CDR1 and CDR2 from the germline V gene are SGHVS and FNYEAQ. The CDR3 DNA reads TGTGCCAGCAGCCCTAATGGGGGGTACCAAGAGACCCAGTACTTC. It translates to CASSPNGGYQETQYF.

V usage is TRBV7-9 and J usage is TRBJ1-1; 8 bases fit TRBD1. The CDR3 is made up of 14 amino acids. CDR1 and CDR2 from the germline V gene are SEHNR and FQNEAQ (reference sequence). Trimming cost V 8 bases and J 7 bases; bases outside gene matches: 12. CDR3 residues: CASPSSGQALEAFF. In DNA, the CDR3 is TGTGCCAGCCCCTCGTCGGGACAGGCCCTTGAAGCTTTCTTT.

The J gene is TRBJ2-2, the V gene TRBV19; 7 bases are shared with TRBD1. The junction had 12 bases not matched to a gene; V was cut back by 5 bases and J by 6 bases. The CDR3 covers 16 residues. CDR1 is LNHDA, CDR2 SQIVND, per germline (reference sequence). The CDR3 sequence is CASSLLTGSWSGELFF. For the CDR3, the DNA is TGTGCCAGTAGTCTTCTGACAGGGAGTTGGTCCGGGGAGCTGTTTTTT.

The rearrangement links TRBV19 to TRBJ2-1, with D perhaps matching TRBD1 (6 bases). In germline, CDR1 is LNHDA, CDR2 SQIVND (reference sequence). Deletions cut 4 bases from V and 4 bases from J, with 11 bases between. The CDR3 covers 14 residues. CDR3 residues: CASSTRTAYNEQFF. The CDR3 DNA reads as TGTGCCAGTAGTACTAGGACAGCTTACAATGAGCAGTTCTTC.

The V gene is TRBV12-5, the J gene TRBJ1-4, with 12 positions matching TRBD1. The CDR3 is 18 amino acids. The V gene's germline CDR1 is LGHNT and CDR2 FRNRAP. With V trimmed by 4 bases and J by 7 bases, 13 bases remained unmatched. The CDR3 reads CASGWDRGRDIASEKLFF. CDR3 coding DNA: TGTGCTAGTGGTTGGGACAGGGGGCGCGACATCGCGAGTGAAAAACTGTTTTTT.

The J gene is TRBJ1-1, the V gene TRBV9; D unclear. The V and J ends lost 0 bases and 1 base respectively, with 7 bases between them. Germline-derived CDR1 and CDR2 are SGDLS and YYNGEE. The length of the CDR3 is 14 residues. Here the CDR3 DNA reads TGTGCCAGCAGCGTAGGCCCAGAGAACACTGAAGCTTTCTTT. It yields the protein CASSVGPENTEAFF.

The chain links TRBV4-1 to TRBJ2-2; the match to TRBD2 covers 7 bases. V trimming: 2 bases; J trimming: 5 bases; junction bases outside the gene matches: 5. Germline V lookup: CDR1 MGHRA, CDR2 YSYEKL. The CDR3 is 15 amino acids. CDR3 in amino acids: CASSQPGGRTGELFF. The DNA of the CDR3 is TGCGCCAGCAGCCAACCCGGGGGGAGGACCGGGGAGCTGTTTTTT.

The rearrangement joins TRBV18 to TRBJ1-4, with TRBD1 matching over 9 bases. J was trimmed by 7 bases and V by 4 bases; bases with no gene match: 13. The length of the CDR3 is 17 residues. In germline, CDR1 is KGHSH, CDR2 LQKENI. As DNA, the CDR3 is TGTGCCAGCTCACTCTTCGGACAGGGGATCGGGGTTGAAAAACTGTTTTTT. Translating it yields CASSLFGQGIGVEKLFF.

This chain uses TRBV3-1 (or the pseudogene TRBV3-2) with TRBJ2-7; 10 bases are shared with TRBD2. V dropped 3 bases and J dropped 4; count of bases not matched to a gene: 6. The CDR3 spans 15 residues. The germline gives CDR1 LGHDT, CDR2 YNNKEL (reference sequence). The CDR3 sequence: CASSHLAGDFYEQYF. As DNA, the CDR3 is TGTGCCAGCAGCCATCTAGCGGGGGATTTTTACGAGCAGTACTTC.

This clone was recorded at least ten times. This chain links TRBV7-9 with TRBJ1-2; D remains ambiguous. The length of the CDR3 is 13 residues. Germline assignment: CDR1 SEHNR and CDR2 FQNEAQ (reference sequence). V dropped 4 bases and J dropped 8 bases, with 14 bases sitting between them. The chain's CDR3 is CASSSGVGVGYTF. The CDR3 DNA is TGTGCCAGCAGCTCCGGGGTCGGTGTAGGCTACACCTTC.

This chain connects TRBV6-2 or TRBV6-3 to TRBJ1-5; 7 nucleotides match TRBD1. This CDR3 region has 17 residues. Germline CDR1 MNHEY, CDR2 SVGEGT. V was clipped by 6 bases and J by 2 bases; unmatched bases: 13. Here the CDR3 reads CASSPGTVFIGNQPQHF. CDR3 nucleotides: TGTGCCAGCAGCCCCGGGACAGTATTTATAGGCAATCAGCCCCAGCATTTT.

This chain connects TRBV5-4 to TRBJ2-1, with D tentatively TRBD2 (7 bases). Germline CDR1 reads SGHNT; CDR2 reads YYREEE (reference sequence). Trimming took off 4 bases at V and 0 bases at J, with 20 bases between the two ends. The CDR3 loop spans 18 amino acids. CDR3 sequence reads: CASSGGGLRGYSYNEQFF. Here the CDR3 DNA reads TGTGCCAGCAGCGGGGGAGGGCTTAGGGGGTACTCCTACAATGAGCAGTTCTTC.

The chain recombines TRBV24-1 with TRBJ1-2; D possibly corresponds to TRBD1 (6 bases). The CDR3 consists of 15 residues. V lost 3 bases and J 4 bases, leaving 14 bases between the germline ends. CDR1 is KGHDR, CDR2 SFDVKD, per germline. CDR3 sequence: CATSDRGGKSYGYTF. The DNA for the CDR3 is TGTGCCACCAGTGATAGAGGGGGTAAATCCTATGGCTACACCTTC.

V is TRBV15 and J is TRBJ1-5; 7 bases are a match to TRBD1. After removal of 5 bases from V and 2 bases from J, the junction contained 6 bases not matched to a gene. Germline V gives CDR1 LNHNV, CDR2 YYDKDF (reference sequence). The CDR3 extends over 15 amino acids. CDR3 sequence reads: CATSDATGRNQPQHF. CDR3 in DNA: TGTGCCACCAGCGACGCGACAGGGCGCAATCAGCCCCAGCATTTT.

The chain joins TRBV28 to TRBJ1-5; TRBD1 might be the D (5 bases). The CDR3 contains 18 residues. V was cut by 5 bases and J by 0 bases, with 20 bases left in between. The germline gives CDR1 MDHEN, CDR2 SYDVKM. CDR3 residues: CASSPPLSGIYSNQPQHF. CDR3 nucleotide sequence: TGTGCCAGCAGTCCCCCCCTCTCAGGGATCTATAGCAATCAGCCCCAGCATTTT. Supplemented by reference TRBV28 and TRBJ1-5, the full variable domain reads DVKVTQSSRYLVKRTGEKVFLECVQDMDHENMFWYRQDPGLGLRLIYFSYDVKMKEKGDIPEGYSVSREKKERFSLILESASTNQTSMYLCASSPPLSGIYSNQPQHFGDGTRLSIL.

V and J are TRBV5-1 and TRBJ2-7; 8 nucleotides line up with TRBD2. CDR1 is SGHRS and CDR2 is YFSETQ in the germline V gene. There are 15 residues in the CDR3. Losses at the gene ends were 2 bases for V and 2 bases for J; bases not matched to a gene: 6. CDR3 bases: TGCGCCAGCAGCTTAAATAGCGGGACTCCCTACGAGCAGTACTTC. Residues: CASSLNSGTPYEQYF. Full variable domain (missing parts from reference TRBV5-1 and TRBJ2-7): KAGVTQTPRYLIKTRGQQVTLSCSPISGHRSVSWYQQTPGQGLQFLFEYFSETQRNKGNFPGRFSGRQFSNSRSEMNVSTLELGDSALYLCASSLNSGTPYEQYFGPGTRLTVT.

J is TRBJ1-1 and V is TRBV7-3, with 11 bases fitting TRBD1. The germline V gene encodes CDR1 SGHTA and CDR2 FQGTGA. The CDR3 has 13 residues. J lost 9 bases, V lost 4 bases, and 4 bases had no gene match. The CDR3 coding sequence is TGTGCCAGCAGCTCAGGACAGGGGGCTAAAGCTTTCTTT. Its protein product is CASSSGQGAKAFF.

The chain links TRBV27 to TRBJ1-2, with TRBD1 as a possible D gene (5 bases). The germline CDR1 and CDR2 sequences are MNHEY and SMNVEV (reference sequence). The CDR3 runs to 17 residues. Trimming took 5 bases from V and 6 from J, leaving 25 bases between them. The CDR3: CASSLAGLGLSGHGYTF. CDR3 nucleotide sequence: TGTGCCAGCAGTCTGGCCGGGTTGGGACTAAGTGGTCATGGCTACACCTTC.

With regard to this clone: Other nucleotide sequences from this sample produce the same CDR3. The CDR3 region has the DNA TGCGCCAGCAGCTTAGGGGGAGTAGGTGAAAAACTGTTTTTT. Its protein product is CASSLGGVGEKLFF. The rearrangement links TRBV5-1 to TRBJ1-4, with a weak D call TRBD1 (6 bases). CDR1 is SGHRS and CDR2 is YFSETQ in the germline V gene. V lost 2 bases and J 7 bases, leaving 12 bases between the germline ends. The CDR3 extends over 14 amino acids.

This chain connects TRBV4-1 to TRBJ2-7; D is unclear. The CDR3 loop spans 15 amino acids. Germline V gives CDR1 MGHRA, CDR2 YSYEKL. Trimming stripped 0 bases from V and 3 bases from J, with 12 bases between. CDR3 sequence (DNA): TGCGCCAGCAGCCAAGATGTATGGTCGAGCTACGAGCAGTACTTC. Amino acids: CASSQDVWSSYEQYF.

This chain uses TRBV11-2 with TRBJ1-1; 8 nucleotides align to TRBD1. J lost 5 bases, V lost 0 bases, and 11 bases had no gene match. The CDR3 length is 17 residues. The germline V gene has CDR1 SGHAT and CDR2 FQNNGV. The CDR3 spells CASSLERSRGQWTEAFF. For the CDR3, the DNA is TGTGCCAGCAGCTTAGAAAGAAGCAGGGGGCAATGGACTGAAGCTTTCTTT.

The genes are TRBV19 and TRBJ1-6; 10 nucleotides match TRBD1. Trimming took 5 bases from V and 5 from J; bases not matched to a gene: 6. Germline CDR1 LNHDA, CDR2 SQIVND (reference sequence). The CDR3 sequence is 16 residues long. In nucleotides, the CDR3 is TGTGCCAGTAGTCCTCGGACAGGGGGAGATAATTCACCCCTCCACTTT. Translated, it gives CASSPRTGGDNSPLHF.

As DNA, the CDR3 is TGTGCCACCAGTGGGTACAGGAGCAATCAGCCCCAGCATTTT. Translation gives CATSGYRSNQPQHF. This sequence joins TRBV24-1 and TRBJ1-5, with D possibly matching TRBD1 (5 bases). This CDR3 has 14 amino acids. Looked up from germline, CDR1 is KGHDR and CDR2 is SFDVKD. V was pared by 5 bases and J by 1 base, with 8 bases between.

This clone appeared once. The V and J genes are TRBV3-1 (or the pseudogene TRBV3-2) and TRBJ1-3, with unresolved D. The V end was cut by 11 bases, the J end by 4 bases, with 15 bases between. This CDR3 is built from 13 residues. CDR1 and CDR2 (germline): LGHDT, YNNKEL (reference sequence). The CDR3 spells CALKIVSGNTIYF. CDR3 DNA sequence: TGTGCCCTAAAGATCGTATCCGGAAACACCATATATTTT.

This chain joins TRBV5-8 and TRBJ1-2, with 10 positions matching TRBD1. Losses at the gene ends were 4 bases for V and 6 bases for J; bases not matched to a gene: 12. Germline assignment: CDR1 SGHTS and CDR2 YDEGEE. The CDR3 covers 16 residues. CDR3 coding DNA: TGTGCCAGCAGCCCCTACCCGGGACAGGGGACGGATGGCTACACCTTC. This sequence encodes CASSPYPGQGTDGYTF. Combining the CDR3 with reference TRBV5-8 and TRBJ1-2 gives the whole variable domain EAGVTQSPTHLIKTRGQQATLRCSPISGHTSVYWYQQALGLGLQFLLWYDEGEERNRGNFPPRFSGRQFPNYSSELNVNALELEDSALYLCASSPYPGQGTDGYTFGSGTRLTVV.

This chain links TRBV7-3 with TRBJ2-3, with TRBD1 identical over 9 bases. Germline V gives CDR1 SGHTA, CDR2 FQGTGA. With 3 bases clipped from V and 3 bases from J, the junction kept 4 bases outside the gene matches. This CDR3 has 15 residues. The CDR3 region is CASSLGTGWTDTQYF. CDR3 nucleotide sequence: TGTGCCAGCAGCTTGGGGACAGGGTGGACAGATACGCAGTATTTT. Full variable domain (rest looked up from reference TRBV7-3 and TRBJ2-3): GAGVSQTPSNKVTEKGKYVELRCDPISGHTALYWYRQSLGQGPEFLIYFQGTGAADDSGLPNDRFFAVRPEGSVSTLKIQRTERGDSAVYLCASSLGTGWTDTQYFGPGTRLTVL.

This clone occurred once. The chain carries TRBV28 and TRBJ1-5; 10 bases map to TRBD1. The junction had 11 bases not matched to a gene; V was cut back by 5 bases and J by 4 bases. Per the germline V gene, CDR1 is MDHEN and CDR2 is SYDVKM. The CDR3 runs to 17 residues. In DNA, the CDR3 is TGTGCCAGCAGTCGATCCCGGGACAGGGGCGGGAATCAGCCCCAGCATTTT. It encodes CASSRSRDRGGNQPQHF.

DNA of the CDR3: TGTGCCAGCAGCTCCGGGGGACCGAGCTCCTACGAGCAGTACTTC. It codes for CASSSGGPSSYEQYF. V and J are TRBV7-3 and TRBJ2-7, with D tentatively TRBD2 (6 bases). This CDR3 region has 15 residues. The V gene lost 4 bases and the J gene lost 0 bases, with 13 bases spanning the gap. Germline lookup yields CDR1 SGHTA and CDR2 FQGTGA.

The chain links TRBV5-6 to TRBJ1-1, with TRBD1 matching over 7 bases. The CDR3 is 15 amino acids. J gave up 5 bases and V 5 bases, and 12 bases lay outside the gene matches. Germline CDR1 and CDR2: SGHDT and YYEEEE. DNA of the CDR3: TGTGCCAGCAGTCACTACGGGGCAGGGGGTACTGAAGCTTTCTTT. Residues: CASSHYGAGGTEAFF.